This T cell receptor beta chain was obtained from a study of T-cell reconstitution after alpha-beta-depleted transplantation in children. Preparing the TCRbeta library involved the use of unique molecular identifiers. TCRdb used MiXCR to reprocess the PCR reads, holding one entry per CDR3 protein. Of a few hundred thousand distinct CDR3 sequences listed, over 40% are singletons. The V end lost 2 bases, the J end lost 12 bases, and 15 bases lay between the germline ends. CDR3 length: 12 amino acids. Germline V gene lookup returns CDR1 DFQATT and CDR2 SNEGSKA (reference sequence). The input for sequencing was PBMCs, taken before TCRalphabeta/CD19-depleted stem cell transplant. This clonotype was sampled from a girl aged 2 to 9 with aplastic anemia, due to receive a stem cell transplant. The rearrangement uses TRBV20-1 and TRBJ2-3, with unresolved D. This CDR3 is CSARPDVDPQYF. CDR3 DNA: TGCAGTGCTAGACCGGACGTGGACCCCCAGTATTTT.